The next 3 T cell receptor beta chains were all read from a single sample in a study of siplizumab effects on memory and regulatory T cells. Assay used: immunoSEQ multiplex PCR; TCRdb lists only in-frame clones, some missing. The repertoire consists of roughly 100,000 clones, with about 96% occurring once and the leading ten covering 0.025% to 0.035%. Sample: naive CD4+ T cells sorted from blood. The receptors here all came from a human donor in good health.

The chain is built from TRBV7-6 and TRBJ1-5; the D is unclear. This CDR3 is built from 16 residues. Germline V gene lookup returns CDR1 SGHVS and CDR2 FNYEAQ. Trimming pared 1 base from V and 2 bases from J, leaving 12 bases between. The CDR3 reads CASSLVAGGGNQPQHF. The DNA of the CDR3 is TGTGCCAGCAGCTTAGTCGCGGGCGGAGGCAATCAGCCCCAGCATTTT.

J is TRBJ1-6 and V is TRBV18, with a weak D call TRBD1 (5 bases). The V gene lost 2 bases and the J gene lost 5 bases, with 7 bases spanning the gap. This CDR3 is built from 14 residues. Per germline, CDR1 KGHSH and CDR2 LQKENI. The CDR3 region is CASSPGANNSPLHF. The CDR3 coding sequence is TGTGCCAGCTCACCAGGGGCAAATAATTCACCCCTCCACTTT. Filled out from reference TRBV18 and TRBJ1-6, the complete variable domain reads NAGVMQNPRHLVRRRGQEARLRCSPMKGHSHVYWYRQLPEEGLKFMVYLQKENIIDESGMPKERFSAEFPKEGPSILRIQQVVRGDSAAYFCASSPGANNSPLHFGNGTRLTVT.

This chain uses TRBV6-1 with TRBJ1-2; 10 bases match TRBD1. Germline V gene lookup returns CDR1 MNHNS and CDR2 SASEGT. V dropped 7 bases and J dropped 5; count of bases not matched to a gene: 7. The CDR3 runs 14 residues. The CDR3 loop reads CASTQGQGIYGYTF. For the CDR3, the DNA is TGTGCCAGCACCCAGGGACAGGGGATTTATGGCTACACCTTC.